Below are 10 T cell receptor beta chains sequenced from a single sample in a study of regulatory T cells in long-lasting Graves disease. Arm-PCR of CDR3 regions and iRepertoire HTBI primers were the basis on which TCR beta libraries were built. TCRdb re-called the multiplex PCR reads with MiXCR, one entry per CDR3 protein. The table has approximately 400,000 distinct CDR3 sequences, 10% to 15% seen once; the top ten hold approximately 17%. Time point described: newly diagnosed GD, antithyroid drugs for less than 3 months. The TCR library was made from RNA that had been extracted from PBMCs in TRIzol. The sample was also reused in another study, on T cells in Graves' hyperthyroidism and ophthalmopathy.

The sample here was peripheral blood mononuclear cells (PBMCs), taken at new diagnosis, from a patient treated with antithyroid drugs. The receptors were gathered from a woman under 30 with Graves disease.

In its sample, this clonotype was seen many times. CDR3 bases: TGCGCCAGCAGCCCTGCTTTGGGGCGGGATCCTAAAAATGAGCAGTTCTTC. It yields the protein CASSPALGRDPKNEQFF. This chain uses TRBV4-3 with TRBJ2-1, with D possibly matching TRBD2 (6 bases). CDR3 length equals 17 residues. The V end was cut by 4 bases, the J end by 7 bases, with 23 bases between. Germline V gives CDR1 LGHNA, CDR2 YSLEER.

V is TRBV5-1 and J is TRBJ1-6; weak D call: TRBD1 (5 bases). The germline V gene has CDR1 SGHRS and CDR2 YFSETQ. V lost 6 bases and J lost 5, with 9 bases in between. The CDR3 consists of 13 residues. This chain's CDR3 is CASKPGNNSPLHF. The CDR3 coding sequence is TGCGCCAGCAAACCAGGGAATAATTCACCCCTCCACTTT.

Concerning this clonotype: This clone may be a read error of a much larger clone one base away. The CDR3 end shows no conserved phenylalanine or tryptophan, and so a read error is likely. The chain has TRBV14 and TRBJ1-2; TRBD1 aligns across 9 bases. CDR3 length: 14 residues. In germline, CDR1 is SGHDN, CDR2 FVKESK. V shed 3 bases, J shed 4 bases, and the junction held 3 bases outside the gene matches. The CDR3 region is CASSQGTGLYGYTL. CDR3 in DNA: TGTGCCAGCAGCCAGGGGACAGGGCTCTATGGCTACACCCTC.

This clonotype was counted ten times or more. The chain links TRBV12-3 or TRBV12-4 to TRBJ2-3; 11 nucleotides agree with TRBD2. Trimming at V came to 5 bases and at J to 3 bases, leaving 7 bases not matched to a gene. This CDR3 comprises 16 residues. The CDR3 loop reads CASSRRLAGRTDTQYF. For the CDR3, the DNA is TGTGCCAGCAGTCGCCGACTAGCGGGGCGGACAGATACGCAGTATTTT.

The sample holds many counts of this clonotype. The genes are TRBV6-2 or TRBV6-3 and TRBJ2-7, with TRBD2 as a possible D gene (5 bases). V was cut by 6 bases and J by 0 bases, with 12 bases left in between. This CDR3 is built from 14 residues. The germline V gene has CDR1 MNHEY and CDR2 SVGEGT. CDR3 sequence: CASRDLEASYEQYF. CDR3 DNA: TGTGCCAGCAGGGACTTGGAGGCCTCCTACGAGCAGTACTTC.

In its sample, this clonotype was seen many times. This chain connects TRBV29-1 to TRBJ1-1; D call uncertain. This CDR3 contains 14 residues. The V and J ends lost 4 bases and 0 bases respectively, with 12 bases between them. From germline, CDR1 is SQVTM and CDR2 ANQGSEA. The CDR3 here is CSVGPRLVNTEAFF. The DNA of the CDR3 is TGCAGCGTTGGGCCCCGGCTCGTGAACACTGAAGCTTTCTTT.

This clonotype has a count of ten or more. CDR3 nucleotides: TGTGCCAGCAGTCTCGAGGGGGGGATGAACACTGAAGCTTTCTTT. Translation: CASSLEGGMNTEAFF. This rearrangement joins TRBV7-2 to TRBJ1-1; a weak D match, TRBD1 (6 bases). Trimming removed 6 bases from V and 0 bases from J, with 14 bases in between. CDR1 is SGHTA, CDR2 FQGNSA, per germline. This CDR3 is 15 amino acids long.

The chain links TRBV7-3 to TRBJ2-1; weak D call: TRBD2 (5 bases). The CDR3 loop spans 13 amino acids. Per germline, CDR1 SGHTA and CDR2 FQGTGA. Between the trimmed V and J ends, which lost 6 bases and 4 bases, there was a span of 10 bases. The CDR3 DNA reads TGTGCCAGCAGGGAGCGGATGTACAATGAGCAGTTCTTC. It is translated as CASRERMYNEQFF.

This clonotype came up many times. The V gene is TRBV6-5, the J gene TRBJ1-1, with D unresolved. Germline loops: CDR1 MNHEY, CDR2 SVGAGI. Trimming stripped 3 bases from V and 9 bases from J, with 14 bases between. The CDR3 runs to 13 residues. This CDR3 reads CASSYRELSKAFF. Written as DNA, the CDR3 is TGTGCCAGCAGTTATCGGGAGCTGTCAAAAGCTTTCTTT.

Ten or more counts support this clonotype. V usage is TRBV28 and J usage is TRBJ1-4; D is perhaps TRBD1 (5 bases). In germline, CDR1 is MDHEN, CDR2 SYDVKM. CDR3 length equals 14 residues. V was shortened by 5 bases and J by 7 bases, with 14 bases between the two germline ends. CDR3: CASSPQGVVEKLFF. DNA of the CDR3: TGTGCCAGCAGTCCTCAAGGGGTGGTTGAAAAACTGTTTTTT.